A single sample gave rise to the 29 T cell receptor delta chains below, sequenced in a study of gamma-delta T cells after stem cell transplantation. TCRdb repeated clone calling on the RT-PCR reads with CATT. The sample includes about 2,700 delta-chain clones, approximately 2.9% of them seen just once. Sequenced: gamma-delta T cells. All receptors come from a human donor. It is not recorded whose cells these are; they may come from a transplant donor.

This clone is labeled as medium-sized. This sample includes further DNA sequences coding for the same CDR3. V gene TRDV2 combines with J gene TRDJ1; TRDD3 might be the D (5 bases). The V gene's germline CDR1 is GEAIGNYY and CDR2 EKD. V dropped 0 bases and J dropped 0 bases, with 10 bases sitting between them. CDR3 length: 15 residues. The DNA for the CDR3 is TGTGCCTGTGACACCGTCGGGGGGTACACCGATAAACTCATCTTT. Encoded protein: CACDTVGGYTDKLIF.

Comment on this clone: This likely reflects a read error, since a far larger clone is one base away. Different DNA sequences within this sample yield the same CDR3. DNA for the CDR3: TGTGCCTGCGACCCTCTTACTGGGGGATCCCGCTCCGCACAACTCTTCTTT. Amino acids: CACDPLTGGSRSAQLFF. The J gene is TRDJ2, the V gene TRDV2; TRDD3 agrees at 10 bases. Germline values: CDR1 GEAIGNYY, CDR2 EKD. The CDR3 spans 17 residues. V lost 7 bases to trimming and J lost 8 bases; unmatched junction nucleotides: 18.

This clone showed up just a few times. One base separates it from a far larger clone, so it is likely a read error. The chain combines TRDV2 with TRDJ3, with 9 positions matching TRDD3. The CDR3 covers 21 residues. Germline V gene lookup returns CDR1 GEAIGNYY and CDR2 EKD. V shed 3 bases, J shed 0 bases, and the junction held 14 bases outside the gene matches. The DNA of the CDR3 is TGTGCCTGTGACTCCGGCTGGGGTGGGGGATATAGCTCCTGGGACACCCGACAGATGTTTTTC. It is translated as CACDSGWGGGYSSWDTRQMFF.

This clone turned up a few times. TCRdb lists the protein of a much larger clone for this DNA, which differs at residue 8, so this is likely a read error; the protein given here is translated from the DNA itself. The chain combines TRDV2 with TRDJ1; D perhaps matches TRDD3 (6 bases). The CDR3 extends over 16 amino acids. CDR1 GEAIGNYY and CDR2 EKD come from the germline V gene. V gave up 0 bases and J gave up 8 bases, with 21 bases separating them. The CDR3 DNA reads TGTGCCTGTGACACCGTGGGGGCTTGGGAAAATGACAAACTCATCTTT. Amino acids: CACDTVGAWENDKLIF.

There are a few counts of this clone. The chain has TRDV2 and TRDJ1; 12 bases match TRDD3. Trimming took 3 bases from V and 5 from J; bases not matched to a gene: 15. CDR3 size: 18 residues. Per germline, CDR1 GEAIGNYY and CDR2 EKD. As DNA, the CDR3 is TGTGCCTGTGACTCCCTTACTGGGGGATACCCGTTGAGGGATAAACTCATCTTT. It is translated as CACDSLTGGYPLRDKLIF.

This clone has just a few counts. A clone one base away is much larger, so this may be a read error. The rearrangement links TRDV2 to TRDJ3, with TRDD3 identical over 12 bases. The CDR3 covers 21 residues. Germline CDR1 is GEAIGNYY and CDR2 is EKD. For the CDR3, the DNA is TGTGCCTGTGACACCGGGAACTGGGGGATACCCAGCTCCTGGGACGCCCGACAGATGTTTTTC. It yields the protein CACDTGNWGIPSSWDARQMFF.

Notes on this clone: This sequence may be a read error, since a much larger clone differs from it by one base. The sample has other DNA sequences that encode this CDR3 too. This rearrangement joins TRDV2 to TRDJ1; D unresolved. Germline loops: CDR1 GEAIGNYY, CDR2 EKD. The CDR3 contains 14 residues. The ends were cut back, 4 bases at V and 3 bases at J, with 14 bases in the middle. The CDR3 bases are TGTGCCTGTGAGTCTCTCTCCGCCCCCGATAAACTCATCTTT. Translating gives CACESLSAPDKLIF.

Comments on this clone: A much larger clone lies one base from this, so it may be a read error. This rearrangement joins TRDV2 to TRDJ2; 13 bases line up with TRDD3. The CDR3 has 21 amino acids. In germline, CDR1 is GEAIGNYY, CDR2 EKD. CDR3 protein: CARDRVLGDTNNTTLTAQLFF. CDR3 coding DNA: TGTGCCCGTGACAGGGTACTGGGGGATACGAACAATACAACTTTGACAGCACAACTCTTCTTT.

The table lists this clone with a few counts. TCRdb's protein for this DNA is that of a much larger clone and differs from the translation at residue 7, likely a read error; the protein shown is the DNA translation. The chain combines TRDV2 with TRDJ1, with D possibly matching TRDD3 (6 bases). Germline-derived CDR1 and CDR2 are GEAIGNYY and EKD. V was pared by 3 bases and J by 0 bases, with 16 bases between. The CDR3 is made up of 16 amino acids. The CDR3 nucleotides read TGTGCCTGTGACTCCCTAAATACTGGGAACACCGATAAACTCATCTTT. Translation gives CACDSLNTGNTDKLIF.

This clone was seen a handful of times. This chain uses TRDV2 with TRDJ1, with TRDD3 matching 12 bases. CDR3 length: 19 amino acids. The germline CDR1 and CDR2 sequences are GEAIGNYY and EKD. V was pared by 3 bases and J by 5 bases, with 18 bases of the junction left unmatched. The chain's CDR3 is CACDAVRTGGYPLRDKLIF. The CDR3 nucleotides read TGTGCCTGTGACGCGGTCCGTACTGGGGGATACCCGTTGAGGGATAAACTCATCTTT.

The chain recombines TRDV2 with TRDJ1; 13 bases fit TRDD3. Germline values: CDR1 GEAIGNYY, CDR2 EKD. V gave up 2 bases and J gave up 0 bases; unmatched junction bases: 5. The CDR3 runs to 17 residues. CDR3 coding DNA: TGTGCCTGTGACAAAAAACTGGGGGATACGTACACCGATAAACTCATCTTT. Translating gives CACDKKLGDTYTDKLIF.

Turning to this clone: A read error is possible here, since a much larger clone lies one base away. The chain carries TRDV2 and TRDJ1; D may be TRDD3 (7 bases). CDR1 is GEAIGNYY, CDR2 EKD, per germline. V was cut by 8 bases and J by 8 bases, with 62 bases left in between. CDR3 length: 27 amino acids. CDR3 sequence (DNA): TGTGCCTATGATCGACTTCCTCATGAGGCTCTTGCGGATCGGATACGAGGGGGGTCGGATACGAGGAGGAAACTCATCTTT. Its protein product is CAYDRLPHEALADRIRGGSDTRRKLIF.

Worth noting for this clone: A much larger clone sits a single nucleotide away, making a read error possible. This same CDR3 is encoded by further DNA sequences in the sample. The CDR3 bases are TGTGCCTGTGACACATTACAAGTACCGATCACCGATAAACTCATCTTT. Translated, it gives CACDTLQVPITDKLIF. The V and J genes are TRDV2 and TRDJ1; D gene uncertain. There are 16 residues in the CDR3. Trimming removed 1 base from V and 1 base from J, with 15 bases in between. Germline-derived CDR1 and CDR2 are GEAIGNYY and EKD.

Only a few counts were recorded for this clone. This DNA's translation differs at residue 7 from TCRdb's protein, which comes from a much larger clone; a read error is likely, and the protein shown is translated from the DNA. This sequence joins TRDV2 and TRDJ1; no definite D call. This CDR3 is 15 amino acids long. CDR1 and CDR2 from the germline V gene are GEAIGNYY and EKD. V was trimmed by 3 bases and J by 0 bases, leaving 13 bases between them. In DNA, the CDR3 is TGTGCCTGTGACTCGTTGAGGGAGTACACCGATAAACTCATCTTT. It is translated as CACDSLREYTDKLIF.

The J gene is TRDJ1, the V gene TRDV2; the match to TRDD3 covers 12 bases. The V and J ends lost 0 bases and 1 base, in that order; junction bases with no gene match: 11. CDR1 is GEAIGNYY, CDR2 EKD, per germline. CDR3 length: 19 amino acids. CDR3 residues: CACDTLRGLGDTGTDKLIF. The CDR3 region has the DNA TGTGCCTGTGACACCTTACGTGGACTGGGGGATACTGGCACCGATAAACTCATCTTT.

A few counts support this clone. This likely stems from a read error, as it lies one base from a far larger clone. The sample holds other DNA sequences that translate to the same CDR3. The CDR3 DNA follows: TGTGCCTGTGACACCTTGTCCGGCCCCTCTACATACACCGATAAACTCATCTTT. It encodes CACDTLSGPSTYTDKLIF. This sequence joins TRDV2 and TRDJ1; D is unresolved. The V and J ends lost 0 bases and 0 bases respectively, with 19 bases between them. This CDR3 comprises 18 residues. Per germline, CDR1 GEAIGNYY and CDR2 EKD.

In this sample, this clone is medium-sized (0.01 to 0.1%). A far larger clone is one nucleotide away, so this likely arose from a read error. The V gene is TRDV2, the J gene TRDJ1; D not resolved. Looked up from germline, CDR1 is GEAIGNYY and CDR2 is EKD. The CDR3 has 18 amino acids. The CDR3 protein is CACGTLSGPSTYTDKLIF. CDR3 in DNA: TGTGCCTGTGGCACCTTGTCCGGTCCCTCTACATACACCGATAAACTCATCTTT.

This clone has a handful of counts. TCRdb attributes to this sequence the protein of a much larger clone, which differs from the DNA translation at residue 3; a read error is likely, and the protein displayed is translated from the DNA. The chain recombines TRDV2 with TRDJ1, with D possibly being TRDD2 (5 bases). The CDR3 is 17 residues long. The germline V gene encodes CDR1 GEAIGNYY and CDR2 EKD. CDR3 DNA: TGTGCCCGTGACACTCTACCTACGGTCCCTCACACCGATAAACTCATCTTT. Amino acid sequence: CARDTLPTVPHTDKLIF.

This clone is medium-sized by share. The likely explanation is a read error, given a far larger clone one base away. The sample carries other DNA sequences with the same CDR3. V gene TRDV2 combines with J gene TRDJ1; 10 bases match TRDD3. CDR3 length equals 18 residues. From germline, CDR1 is GEAIGNYY and CDR2 EKD. The CDR3 DNA sequence: TGTGCCTGCGACACCCTCCACCGTACTGGGGGATCCACCGATAAACTCATCTTT. Its translation is CACDTLHRTGGSTDKLIF.

A remark on this clone: A single base is all that separates this from a far larger clone, so a read error is likely. The sample holds other DNA sequences that translate to the same CDR3. The V call is TRDV2, the J call TRDJ1; D unresolved. CDR1 is GEAIGNYY and CDR2 is EKD in the germline V gene. Trimming stripped 0 bases from V and 7 bases from J, with 17 bases between. The CDR3 spans 15 residues. DNA of the CDR3: TGTGCCTGTGACACCGTTGGGTCAAAAGGTGGTAAACTCATCTTT. Amino acids: CACDTVGSKGGKLIF.

Points on this clone: This DNA's translation and the protein TCRdb lists, from a much larger clone, do not match at residue 4, likely due to a read error; the protein shown is translated from the DNA. The V and J genes are TRDV2 and TRDJ1; possibly TRDD3 for D (6 bases). The CDR3 consists of 17 residues. Per germline, CDR1 GEAIGNYY and CDR2 EKD. This CDR3 reads CACGTSWGWGNTDKLIF. Here the CDR3 DNA reads TGTGCCTGTGGCACCTCCTGGGGATGGGGAAACACCGATAAACTCATCTTT.

A few counts support this clone. A read error likely explains why the TCRdb protein, taken from a much larger clone, differs from this DNA's translation at residue 14; the protein shown is translated from the DNA. V and J are TRDV2 and TRDJ3; 11 nucleotides agree with TRDD3. V dropped 0 bases and J dropped 2; count of bases not matched to a gene: 17. Germline V gene data show CDR1 as GEAIGNYY and CDR2 as EKD. The CDR3 contains 23 residues. CDR3 protein: CACDTGMGDTRFRGAWDTRQMFF. The DNA of the CDR3 is TGTGCCTGTGACACCGGAATGGGGGATACGCGGTTTAGGGGCGCCTGGGACACCCGACAGATGTTTTTC.

This clone was seen a handful of times. This could be a read error, since a much larger clone is one nucleotide away. This rearrangement joins TRDV2 to TRDJ1; D remains unclear. Per germline, CDR1 GEAIGNYY and CDR2 EKD. The CDR3 has 14 residues. CDR3 DNA: TGTGCCTGTGACTCATTAGTCTTAGGCGATAAACCCATCTTT. The encoded protein is CACDSLVLGDKPIF.

By sample fraction, this clone is medium-sized (0.01 to 0.1%). This sample includes further DNA sequences coding for the same CDR3. The CDR3 nucleotides are TGTGCCTGTGACAATTTGGGGGACCAGTACACCGATAAACTCATCTTT. Residues: CACDNLGDQYTDKLIF. V is TRDV2 and J is TRDJ1; TRDD3 agrees at 7 bases. The CDR3 totals 16 residues. The junction had 8 bases not matched to a gene; V was cut back by 2 bases and J by 0 bases. CDR1 is GEAIGNYY, CDR2 EKD, per germline.

On this clone itself: A read error likely explains this, since a far larger clone differs by one base. The gene calls are TRDV2 and TRDJ1, with D uncertain. V was shortened by 3 bases and J by 3 bases, with 16 bases between the two germline ends. This CDR3 contains 15 residues. Germline V lookup: CDR1 GEAIGNYY, CDR2 EKD. In DNA form, the CDR3 reads TGTGCCTGTGACGCCGTGTCGACTTCGCCCGATAAACTCATCTTT. This gives the protein CACDAVSTSPDKLIF.

A remark on this clone: A much larger clone lies a single base off, so this may be a read error. The chain has TRDV2 and TRDJ1; 7 bases are a match to TRDD3. In germline, CDR1 is GEAIGNYY, CDR2 EKD. Trimming at V came to 2 bases and at J to 3 bases, leaving 11 bases not matched to a gene. This CDR3 is built from 16 residues. The CDR3 is CACDNLGDQYADKLIF. The DNA for the CDR3 is TGTGCCTGTGACAATTTGGGGGACCAGTACGCCGATAAACTCATCTTT.

Remarks on this clone: This likely stems from a read error, as it lies one base from a far larger clone. This specimen includes other DNA sequences encoding the same CDR3. V usage is TRDV2 and J usage is TRDJ1, with 11 bases that match TRDD3. The length of the CDR3 is 19 residues. The V gene's germline CDR1 is GEAIGNYY and CDR2 EKD. This chain's CDR3 is CACDSLLGDRSRGTDKLIF. CDR3 DNA: TGTGCCTGTGACTCCTTACTGGGGGATAGATCCCGTGGGACCGACAAACTCATCTTT.

Regarding this clone: TCRdb lists the protein of a much larger clone for this DNA, which differs at residue 9, so this is likely a read error; the protein given here is translated from the DNA itself. The gene calls are TRDV2 and TRDJ1, with 8 bases aligning to TRDD3. Germline V gives CDR1 GEAIGNYY, CDR2 EKD. The CDR3 has 13 amino acids. CDR3 amino acids: CACDGIRTVKLIF. The CDR3 region has the DNA TGTGCCTGTGACGGGATACGAACCGTTAAACTCATCTTT.

This clone was observed a few times. This could be a read error, since a much larger clone is one nucleotide away. This chain connects TRDV2 to TRDJ1; D is unresolved. The CDR3 has 15 amino acids. Between the trimmed V and J ends, which lost 5 bases and 1 base, there was a span of 16 bases. Germline loops: CDR1 GEAIGNYY, CDR2 EKD. The CDR3 loop reads CACGSIAPSTDKLIF. The CDR3 bases are TGTGCCTGTGGCTCTATCGCGCCGAGCACCGATAAACTCATCTTT.